These 24 T cell receptor beta chains originate from one sample sequenced in a study of T cell responses to AZD1222 COVID-19 vaccine. Profiling relied on immunoSEQ multiplex PCR, and the TCRdb table lists in-frame clones only, not all of them. The sample lists some 150,000 clones; roughly nine tenths were seen once. The specimen comprised peripheral blood, sampled on day 0 of MenACWY control vaccination. All receptors come from an adult in good health.

This clone was observed a single time. The V gene is TRBV29-1, the J gene TRBJ1-1; D gene uncertain. V was clipped by 4 bases and J by 4 bases, with 13 bases between them. Germline loops: CDR1 SQVTM, CDR2 ANQGSEA. The CDR3 is 13 residues long. The CDR3 sequence: CSVVVGAGTEAFF. In nucleotides, the CDR3 is TGCAGCGTTGTGGTGGGCGCCGGCACTGAAGCTTTCTTT.

CDR3 loop: CASRSYNYGYTF. DNA of the CDR3: TGTGCCAGCAGATCATATAACTATGGCTACACCTTC. The rearrangement links TRBV28 to TRBJ1-2, with D uncertain. The V end lost 6 bases, the J end lost 1 base, and 6 bases lay between the germline ends. This CDR3 region has 12 residues. The germline V gene has CDR1 MDHEN and CDR2 SYDVKM.

The chain joins TRBV6-5 to TRBJ1-2; 7 bases map to TRBD1. V dropped 0 bases and J dropped 7; count of bases not matched to a gene: 8. The CDR3 contains 15 residues. CDR1 MNHEY and CDR2 SVGAGI come from the germline V gene. The CDR3 sequence is CASSYSGSGGGGYTF. For the CDR3, the DNA is TGTGCCAGCAGTTACTCGGGATCAGGGGGTGGTGGCTACACCTTC.

This clone was counted only a few times. V gene TRBV27 combines with J gene TRBJ2-7; 13 nucleotides align to TRBD2. The CDR3 length is 14 residues. After removal of 3 bases from V and 12 bases from J, the junction contained 8 bases not matched to a gene. Germline CDR1 is MNHEY and CDR2 is SMNVEV (reference sequence). The DNA of the CDR3 is TGTGCCAGCAGTTTTCAACTAGCGGGAGGGCCTTGGTACTTC. It translates to CASSFQLAGGPWYF.

This clone was seen a handful of times. The chain recombines TRBV6-5 with TRBJ1-1; D not resolved. CDR3 length: 13 residues. Germline CDR1 and CDR2: MNHEY and SVGAGI. Deletions cut 6 bases from V and 6 bases from J, with 14 bases between. CDR3 bases: TGTGCCAGCAGCTCGACCGACGTGGCTGAAGCTTTCTTT. It translates to CASSSTDVAEAFF.

The chain joins TRBV19 to TRBJ1-5, with unresolved D. Trimming cost V 6 bases and J 4 bases, with 7 bases left between them. The CDR3 runs 12 residues. From germline, CDR1 is LNHDA and CDR2 SQIVND (reference sequence). CDR3 in DNA: TGTGCCAGTAGGCAGTTGAATCAGCCCCAGCATTTT. It yields the protein CASRQLNQPQHF.

The V gene is TRBV29-1, the J gene TRBJ2-7, with 9 positions matching TRBD2. The CDR3 consists of 13 residues. The trim removed 5 bases at V and 7 bases at J, leaving 9 bases unmatched. From germline, CDR1 is SQVTM and CDR2 ANQGSEA. This CDR3 reads CSVNIAGGGEQYF. The CDR3 DNA reads as TGCAGCGTTAATATCGCGGGAGGGGGGGAGCAGTACTTC.

In its sample, this clone was seen once. The chain couples TRBV7-9 to TRBJ1-4, with TRBD1 identical over 7 bases. The V segment lost 5 bases and the J segment 7 bases; nucleotides outside the gene matches: 7. CDR1 SEHNR and CDR2 FQNEAQ come from the germline V gene (reference sequence). This CDR3 spans 14 amino acids. DNA of the CDR3: TGTGCCAGCAGCCGAGGGACAGTGGTTGAAAAACTGTTTTTT. Its protein product is CASSRGTVVEKLFF.

The chain has TRBV5-4 and TRBJ1-6, with D tentatively TRBD1 (5 bases). With 0 bases removed from V and 15 bases from J, the gap between germline ends came to 16 bases. This CDR3 region has 14 residues. Per the germline V gene, CDR1 is SGHNT and CDR2 is YYREEE (reference sequence). The CDR3 loop reads CASSLGQPPSVLHF. CDR3 DNA: TGTGCCAGCAGCTTGGGACAGCCCCCTTCTGTCCTCCACTTT.

The chain employs TRBV27 and TRBJ1-6; no clear D. Germline assignment: CDR1 MNHEY and CDR2 SMNVEV (reference sequence). V was shortened by 6 bases and J by 4 bases, with 10 bases between the two germline ends. There are 14 residues in the CDR3. CDR3 nucleotide sequence: TGTGCCAGCAGCTTCGGGCGGTATAATTCACCCCTCCACTTT. It translates to CASSFGRYNSPLHF.

The chain joins TRBV19 to TRBJ2-7; 7 bases are a match to TRBD1. Germline assignment: CDR1 LNHDA and CDR2 SQIVND (reference sequence). The CDR3 has 14 amino acids. V was pared by 5 bases and J by 3 bases, with 7 bases of the junction left unmatched. CDR3: CASSQVRGYYEQYF. Written as DNA, the CDR3 is TGTGCCAGTAGTCAAGTCAGGGGGTACTACGAGCAGTACTTC.

The CDR3, as DNA: TGTGCCAGCAGCTCCCCCGAGAGGTTCTATGGCTACACCTTC. Its translation: CASSSPERFYGYTF. The V and J genes are TRBV7-9 and TRBJ1-2; D remains unclear. Trimming shortened V by 4 bases and J by 4 bases, and 13 bases separated the two germline ends. The CDR3 length is 14 residues. In germline, CDR1 is SEHNR, CDR2 FQNEAQ (reference sequence).

Details on this clone: At the DNA level, this CDR3 is encoded by other sequences in the same sample as well. The J gene is TRBJ2-1, the V gene TRBV5-1; the match to TRBD2 covers 10 bases. With 0 bases clipped from V and 4 bases from J, the junction kept 1 base outside the gene matches. CDR1 is SGHRS, CDR2 YFSETQ, per germline. The CDR3 sequence is 15 residues long. The CDR3, as DNA: TGCGCCAGCAGCTTGGGGACTAGCGGATACAATGAGCAGTTCTTC. Protein sequence: CASSLGTSGYNEQFF.

The genes are TRBV24-1 and TRBJ1-2; 9 positions match TRBD1. The CDR3 is 15 residues long. V was pared by 3 bases and J by 2 bases, with 3 bases of the junction left unmatched. The germline CDR1 and CDR2 sequences are KGHDR and SFDVKD. The CDR3 here is CATSDRTGENYGYTF. CDR3 nucleotide sequence: TGTGCCACCAGTGATAGGACAGGGGAAAACTATGGCTACACCTTC.

V and J are TRBV19 and TRBJ1-1, with D possibly matching TRBD1 (5 bases). V dropped 0 bases and J dropped 1 base, with 12 bases sitting between them. The CDR3 consists of 16 residues. Germline V lookup: CDR1 LNHDA, CDR2 SQIVND (reference sequence). For the CDR3, the DNA is TGTGCCAGTAGTATAGATAGGGGCAGGACGAACACTGAAGCTTTCTTT. Its translation is CASSIDRGRTNTEAFF. Full variable domain (outside the CDR3, taken from reference TRBV19 and TRBJ1-1): DGGITQSPKYLFRKEGQNVTLSCEQNLNHDAMYWYRQDPGQGLRLIYYSQIVNDFQKGDIAEGYSVSREKKESFPLTVTSAQKNPTAFYLCASSIDRGRTNTEAFFGQGTRLTVV.

This chain links TRBV12-3 or TRBV12-4 with TRBJ1-1; D remains ambiguous. Trimming stripped 1 base from V and 2 bases from J, with 2 bases between. This CDR3 has 12 amino acids. In DNA, the CDR3 is TGTGCCAGCAGTTTAGACAACACTGAAGCTTTCTTT. Amino acids: CASSLDNTEAFF.

The V and J genes are TRBV5-1 and TRBJ2-3; D not certain. CDR1 and CDR2 (germline): SGHRS, YFSETQ. This CDR3 spans 15 amino acids. V was cut by 0 bases and J by 0 bases, with 8 bases left in between. CDR3 region: CASSLGDTSTDTQYF. In DNA, the CDR3 is TGCGCCAGCAGCTTGGGGGATACTAGCACAGATACGCAGTATTTT.

The rearrangement uses TRBV16 and TRBJ1-1; the D is unclear. This CDR3 is built from 15 residues. In germline, CDR1 is KGHSY, CDR2 FQNENV. Trimming took 0 bases from V and 6 from J, leaving 14 bases between them. CDR3 in DNA: TGTGCCAGCAGCCAATCGGGGAATGGGAATGCTGAAGCTTTCTTT. Residues: CASSQSGNGNAEAFF. The variable domain in full, completed from reference TRBV16 and TRBJ1-1, reads GEEVAQTPKHLVRGEGQKAKLYCAPIKGHSYVFWYQQVLKNEFKFLISFQNENVFDETGMPKERFSAKCLPNSPCSLEIQATKLEDSAVYFCASSQSGNGNAEAFFGQGTRLTVV.

The rearrangement links TRBV7-8 to TRBJ1-2; possibly TRBD1 for D (6 bases). Germline V CDR1 and CDR2: SGHVS, FQNEAQ. CDR3 length equals 16 residues. V was shortened by 5 bases and J by 1 base, with 17 bases between the two germline ends. The CDR3 sequence is CASSPHRDFLNYGYTF. In DNA, the CDR3 is TGTGCCAGCAGCCCCCACAGGGATTTCCTTAACTATGGCTACACCTTC.

This chain joins TRBV11-2 and TRBJ1-2; D not resolved. The CDR3 loop spans 17 amino acids. Germline V gene sequence: CDR1 SGHAT, CDR2 FQNNGV. V was trimmed by 1 base and J by 2 bases, leaving 17 bases between them. DNA for the CDR3: TGTGCCAGCAGCTTAGGGCGTATTAACGGGGTAAACTATGGCTACACCTTC. This encodes CASSLGRINGVNYGYTF.

The chain couples TRBV28 to TRBJ1-4; no clear D gene. V lost 4 bases, J lost 3 bases, and 12 bases lay in between. Germline V gene lookup returns CDR1 MDHEN and CDR2 SYDVKM. The length of the CDR3 is 15 residues. CDR3 nucleotide sequence: TGTGCCAGCAGTTCACGTGGGCTCTCTAATGAAAAACTGTTTTTT. The encoded protein is CASSSRGLSNEKLFF. The variable domain in full, with the rest retrieved from reference TRBV28 and TRBJ1-4, is DVKVTQSSRYLVKRTGEKVFLECVQDMDHENMFWYRQDPGLGLRLIYFSYDVKMKEKGDIPEGYSVSREKKERFSLILESASTNQTSMYLCASSSRGLSNEKLFFGSGTQLSVL.

The chain uses TRBV5-4 and TRBJ1-2, with D possibly matching TRBD1 (6 bases). Germline V lookup: CDR1 SGHNT, CDR2 YYREEE (reference sequence). Deletions cut 1 base from V and 7 bases from J, with 8 bases between. CDR3 length equals 12 residues. This CDR3 is CASSLTGTGYTF. The CDR3 bases are TGTGCCAGCAGCTTGACAGGGACTGGCTACACCTTC.

This rearrangement joins TRBV7-3 to TRBJ1-1; D may be TRBD1 (5 bases). Between the trimmed V and J ends, which lost 6 bases and 4 bases, there was a span of 9 bases. The CDR3 length is 12 residues. The germline V gene encodes CDR1 SGHTA and CDR2 FQGTGA. CDR3 sequence reads: CASRGLGTEAFF. CDR3 nucleotide sequence: TGTGCCAGCAGGGGACTTGGCACTGAAGCTTTCTTT.

This rearrangement joins TRBV7-9 to TRBJ1-1; D call uncertain. The CDR3 covers 12 residues. Trimming cost V 5 bases and J 5 bases, with 9 bases left between them. Germline V CDR1 and CDR2: SEHNR, FQNEAQ (reference sequence). Here the CDR3 reads CASSLINTEAFF. As DNA, the CDR3 is TGTGCCAGCAGCCTAATTAATACTGAAGCTTTCTTT. Full variable domain (remainder filled in from reference TRBV7-9 and TRBJ1-1): DTGVSQNPRHKITKRGQNVTFRCDPISEHNRLYWYRQTLGQGPEFLTYFQNEAQLEKSRLLSDRFSAERPKGSFSTLEIQRTEQGDSAMYLCASSLINTEAFFGQGTRLTVV.